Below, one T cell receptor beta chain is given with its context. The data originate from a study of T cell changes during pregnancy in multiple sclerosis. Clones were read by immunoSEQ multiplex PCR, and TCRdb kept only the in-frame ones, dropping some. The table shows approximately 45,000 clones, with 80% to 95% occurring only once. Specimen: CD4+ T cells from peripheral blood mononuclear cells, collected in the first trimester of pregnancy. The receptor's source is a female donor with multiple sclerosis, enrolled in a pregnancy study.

CDR3 residues: CAWVGQGDYGYTF. DNA of the CDR3: TGTGCCTGGGTGGGACAGGGGGACTATGGCTACACCTTC. This sequence joins TRBV30 and TRBJ1-2; 11 positions match TRBD1. The V gene end was trimmed by 5 bases and the J gene end by 3 bases; junction bases not matched to a gene: 2. The germline V gene has CDR1 GTSNPN and CDR2 SVGIG (reference sequence). CDR3 size: 13 residues.